This T cell receptor beta chain was recorded in a study of blood T cell repertoires in COVID-19. Study at large: COVID-19 samples from acute and convalescent phases originated in the United States, Italy and Spain. T cells, B-cell-depleted T cells, or PBMCs provided the cDNA or gDNA that served as material.

This clone is a singleton in its sample. Under the authors' procedure: It was from reference gene primer amplification that nucleated cell counts were estimated. Sequencing used immunoSEQ multiplex PCR; TCRdb keeps in-frame clones, though not all of them. V and J calls and clone size come straight from that table; D and trimming were deduced from the DNA. Seen here are roughly 60,000 clones, 75% to 85% observed once, and the top ten hold about 13%. Per the germline V gene, CDR1 is MDHEN and CDR2 is SYDVKM. The CDR3 extends over 14 amino acids. J was trimmed by 7 bases and V by 6 bases; bases with no gene match: 6.

This sequence joins TRBV28 and TRBJ1-6; 7 bases fit TRBD1. This receptor was taken from a human donor in a cohort sampled during active COVID-19. The sequencing sample was made of peripheral blood. This CDR3 is CASRLGQENSPLHF. The CDR3 DNA reads TGTGCCAGCAGACTCGGACAGGAAAATTCACCCCTCCACTTT. Complete variable domain (other parts from reference TRBV28 and TRBJ1-6): DVKVTQSSRYLVKRTGEKVFLECVQDMDHENMFWYRQDPGLGLRLIYFSYDVKMKEKGDIPEGYSVSREKKERFSLILESASTNQTSMYLCASRLGQENSPLHFGNGTRLTVT.